This passage covers 5 T cell receptor beta chains from one sample sequenced in a study of blood T cell repertoires in COVID-19. Some clones are missing from TCRdb's copy, which holds only in-frame ones; the method was immunoSEQ multiplex PCR. The sample holds fewer than 250,000 clones, more than 85% seen once. The sequenced sample consisted of PBMCs or T cells enriched from blood (not recorded which). These receptor sequences come from a woman in her 40s in a cohort exposed to, infected with or recovered from COVID-19 (not recorded which).

The CDR3 DNA reads TGCGCCAGCAGCGCCTCTAGCAGCCTCAATGAGCAGTTCTTC. This gives the protein CASSASSSLNEQFF. The J gene is TRBJ2-1, the V gene TRBV5-1; possible D gene TRBD2, 5 bases. Germline CDR1 SGHRS, CDR2 YFSETQ. Deletions cut 4 bases from V and 6 bases from J, with 14 bases between. This CDR3 spans 14 amino acids.

The chain recombines TRBV3-1 (or the pseudogene TRBV3-2) with TRBJ1-4; tentative D call: TRBD1 (6 bases). V was shortened by 1 base and J by 5 bases, with 14 bases between the two germline ends. The CDR3 consists of 16 residues. The V gene's germline CDR1 is LGHDT and CDR2 YNNKEL (reference sequence). CDR3 sequence: CASSQGQGTQNEKLFF. CDR3 nucleotides: TGTGCCAGCAGCCAAGGGCAGGGGACCCAAAATGAAAAACTGTTTTTT.

The CDR3 coding sequence is TGTGCCAGCAGTCCAGACAGGGGGTGGAATGAGCAGTTCTTC. Translating gives CASSPDRGWNEQFF. The chain recombines TRBV2 with TRBJ2-1; 9 bases agree with TRBD1. V was clipped by 5 bases and J by 7 bases; unmatched bases: 6. The germline CDR1 and CDR2 sequences are SNHLY and FYNNEI. This CDR3 contains 14 residues.

The chain employs TRBV29-1 and TRBJ1-2, with D uncertain. Between the trimmed V and J ends, which lost 4 bases and 2 bases, there was a span of 5 bases. Germline V lookup: CDR1 SQVTM, CDR2 ANQGSEA. This CDR3 is built from 11 residues. CDR3 in DNA: TGCAGCGTTGGTCTGAACTATGGCTACACCTTC. Its protein is CSVGLNYGYTF.

The gene calls are TRBV6-5 and TRBJ1-5, with TRBD1 identical over 7 bases. This CDR3 spans 13 amino acids. The V gene's germline CDR1 is MNHEY and CDR2 SVGAGI. V gave up 7 bases and J gave up 6 bases; unmatched junction bases: 6. In DNA form, the CDR3 reads TGTGCCAGCATCGAGGGGGCGCGTCAGCCCCAGCATTTT. It yields the protein CASIEGARQPQHF.